A single sample is the source of the 17 T cell receptor beta chains below, sequenced in a study of blood T cell repertoires in COVID-19. TCRdb keeps only in-frame clones here, not all; method: immunoSEQ multiplex PCR. This sample has about 89,000 clones, with less than 95% found just once. The sequencing input was peripheral blood. The receptors were sampled from a human donor with active COVID-19. The donor label of this sample is uncertain.

The count of this clone is one. The chain combines TRBV7-2 with TRBJ2-7; 7 nucleotides agree with TRBD2. V dropped 1 base and J dropped 0; count of bases not matched to a gene: 3. CDR3 length: 15 amino acids. Germline V gene lookup returns CDR1 SGHTA and CDR2 FQGNSA. Here the CDR3 reads CASSLDRTSSYEQYF. CDR3 nucleotide sequence: TGTGCCAGCAGCTTAGATAGGACTAGCTCCTACGAGCAGTACTTC.

This clone appeared a single time. The chain has TRBV6-2 or TRBV6-3 and TRBJ1-2, with 8 bases aligning to TRBD1. The CDR3 covers 16 residues. Germline V gene data show CDR1 as MNHEY and CDR2 as SVGEGT. J lost 5 bases, V lost 4 bases, and 12 bases had no gene match. The CDR3 DNA follows: TGTGCCAGCAGTTGGACCAATTCAGGGGGCGGGTATGGCTACACCTTC. Translating gives CASSWTNSGGGYGYTF.

The CDR3 region is CASTDRRIPTNEKLFF. The CDR3 DNA is TGTGCCAGCACCGACCGGAGGATACCAACTAATGAAAAACTGTTTTTT. V and J are TRBV7-8 and TRBJ1-4; no clear D gene. Germline V CDR1 and CDR2: SGHVS, FQNEAQ. Trimming cost V 7 bases and J 0 bases, with 15 bases left between them. CDR3 size: 16 residues.

V and J are TRBV7-8 and TRBJ1-5; TRBD1 aligns across 8 bases. The CDR3 runs to 13 residues. After removal of 6 bases from V and 6 bases from J, the junction contained 4 bases not matched to a gene. Looked up from germline, CDR1 is SGHVS and CDR2 is FQNEAQ. CDR3 protein: CASSHTGGQPQHF. DNA of the CDR3: TGTGCCAGCAGTCATACAGGGGGTCAGCCCCAGCATTTT.

The chain uses TRBV28 and TRBJ2-1; TRBD2 agrees at 10 bases. The V gene's germline CDR1 is MDHEN and CDR2 SYDVKM. The CDR3 consists of 16 residues. Losses at the gene ends were 2 bases for V and 3 bases for J; bases not matched to a gene: 4. The CDR3 spells CASSLETSGYYNEQFF. The DNA of the CDR3 is TGTGCCAGCAGTTTAGAGACTAGCGGGTACTACAATGAGCAGTTCTTC.

The V and J genes are TRBV9 and TRBJ2-5; D might be TRBD1 (6 bases). Germline loops: CDR1 SGDLS, CDR2 YYNGEE. CDR3 length: 13 amino acids. V gave up 0 bases and J gave up 3 bases, with 6 bases separating them. CDR3 bases: TGTGCCAGCAGCGTAGGGACAGAAGAGACCCAGTACTTC. It codes for CASSVGTEETQYF.

This sequence joins TRBV7-2 and TRBJ2-2; tentative D call: TRBD2 (6 bases). In germline, CDR1 is SGHTA, CDR2 FQGNSA. The CDR3 is 11 residues long. Trimming took 5 bases from V and 8 from J, leaving 6 bases between them. Written as DNA, the CDR3 is TGTGCCAGCAGCCGGGGGGGGGAGCTGTTTTTT. The encoded protein is CASSRGGELFF.

The chain combines TRBV5-5 with TRBJ2-2; D remains ambiguous. In germline, CDR1 is SGHKS, CDR2 YYEKEE (reference sequence). With 4 bases removed from V and 1 base from J, the gap between germline ends came to 14 bases. The CDR3 consists of 16 residues. The CDR3, as DNA: TGTGCCAGCAGCCCCTCTTACCCCGGGAACACCGGGGAGCTGTTTTTT. Protein sequence: CASSPSYPGNTGELFF.

The J gene is TRBJ2-7, the V gene TRBV5-1; 11 bases are shared with TRBD2. The CDR3 is 16 residues long. Germline assignment: CDR1 SGHRS and CDR2 YFSETQ. Losses at the gene ends were 0 bases for V and 6 bases for J; bases not matched to a gene: 8. The CDR3 nucleotides read TGCGCCAGCAGCTTGGGCTCTAGCGGGGGGCATACCGAGCAGTACTTC. Translating gives CASSLGSSGGHTEQYF.

The chain joins TRBV5-4 to TRBJ1-1; possible D gene TRBD1, 6 bases. V was clipped by 4 bases and J by 9 bases, with 16 bases between them. The CDR3 has 13 amino acids. Germline CDR1 is SGHNT and CDR2 is YYREEE (reference sequence). CDR3 protein: CASSPRTERKAFF. CDR3 nucleotide sequence: TGTGCCAGCAGCCCAAGGACAGAAAGAAAAGCTTTCTTT.

The chain combines TRBV7-2 with TRBJ2-1; D unclear. The CDR3 is 13 residues long. Between the trimmed V and J ends, which lost 0 bases and 6 bases, there was a span of 6 bases. The V gene's germline CDR1 is SGHTA and CDR2 FQGNSA. DNA for the CDR3: TGTGCCAGCAGCTTAGCGTCTAGCAATGAGCAGTTCTTC. It translates to CASSLASSNEQFF.

The sample holds one count of this clone. V and J are TRBV21-1 and TRBJ2-5; the table's D gene call, TRBD2, was not cross checked with the DNA. TRBV21-1 is described as a pseudogene. The CDR3 covers 15 residues. The CDR3 loop reads CASSTGLPKQETQYF. CDR3 DNA sequence: TGTGCCAGCAGCACGGGACTCCCAAAACAAGAGACCCAGTACTTC.

The chain links TRBV6-8 to TRBJ1-3; 9 bases align to TRBD1. With 10 bases clipped from V and 0 bases from J, the junction kept 10 bases outside the gene matches. This CDR3 spans 16 amino acids. In germline, CDR1 is MNHGY, CDR2 SAAAGT. The CDR3, as DNA: TGTGCCAACTATTTAGGGGACAGGGCCTCTGGAAACACCATATATTTT. Protein sequence: CANYLGDRASGNTIYF.

This sequence joins TRBV9 and TRBJ2-5; 7 positions agree with TRBD2. The V and J ends lost 0 bases and 5 bases, in that order; junction bases with no gene match: 10. Germline V lookup: CDR1 SGDLS, CDR2 YYNGEE. The CDR3 contains 16 residues. The CDR3 DNA reads as TGTGCCAGCAGCGTAGAATTGGGCAGAGCGGGGGAGACCCAGTACTTC. This translates into CASSVELGRAGETQYF.

The genes are TRBV6-6 and TRBJ1-1; 9 nucleotides line up with TRBD1. CDR1 is MNHNY, CDR2 SVGAGI, per germline (reference sequence). The J segment lost 0 bases and the V segment lost 7 bases, leaving 6 bases of the junction unmatched. The CDR3 runs 15 residues. This CDR3 reads CASIAGQGMNTEAFF. CDR3 nucleotide sequence: TGTGCCAGCATTGCGGGACAGGGTATGAACACTGAAGCTTTCTTT.

The V gene is TRBV6-2 or TRBV6-3, the J gene TRBJ1-1, with D unresolved. This CDR3 has 13 residues. The V gene's germline CDR1 is MNHEY and CDR2 SVGEGT. V lost 2 bases to trimming and J lost 0 bases, with 4 bases between them. The CDR3 DNA follows: TGTGCCAGCAGTTACCCAGTGAACACTGAAGCTTTCTTT. This gives the protein CASSYPVNTEAFF.

The table lists this clone with a few counts. The chain recombines TRBV2 with TRBJ2-7; tentative D call: TRBD1 (6 bases). The CDR3 length is 14 residues. The germline CDR1 and CDR2 sequences are SNHLY and FYNNEI. V was shortened by 2 bases and J by 2 bases, with 10 bases between the two germline ends. CDR3 loop: CASSEQGWPYEQYF. The CDR3 DNA reads as TGTGCCAGCAGTGAACAGGGGTGGCCCTACGAGCAGTACTTC.